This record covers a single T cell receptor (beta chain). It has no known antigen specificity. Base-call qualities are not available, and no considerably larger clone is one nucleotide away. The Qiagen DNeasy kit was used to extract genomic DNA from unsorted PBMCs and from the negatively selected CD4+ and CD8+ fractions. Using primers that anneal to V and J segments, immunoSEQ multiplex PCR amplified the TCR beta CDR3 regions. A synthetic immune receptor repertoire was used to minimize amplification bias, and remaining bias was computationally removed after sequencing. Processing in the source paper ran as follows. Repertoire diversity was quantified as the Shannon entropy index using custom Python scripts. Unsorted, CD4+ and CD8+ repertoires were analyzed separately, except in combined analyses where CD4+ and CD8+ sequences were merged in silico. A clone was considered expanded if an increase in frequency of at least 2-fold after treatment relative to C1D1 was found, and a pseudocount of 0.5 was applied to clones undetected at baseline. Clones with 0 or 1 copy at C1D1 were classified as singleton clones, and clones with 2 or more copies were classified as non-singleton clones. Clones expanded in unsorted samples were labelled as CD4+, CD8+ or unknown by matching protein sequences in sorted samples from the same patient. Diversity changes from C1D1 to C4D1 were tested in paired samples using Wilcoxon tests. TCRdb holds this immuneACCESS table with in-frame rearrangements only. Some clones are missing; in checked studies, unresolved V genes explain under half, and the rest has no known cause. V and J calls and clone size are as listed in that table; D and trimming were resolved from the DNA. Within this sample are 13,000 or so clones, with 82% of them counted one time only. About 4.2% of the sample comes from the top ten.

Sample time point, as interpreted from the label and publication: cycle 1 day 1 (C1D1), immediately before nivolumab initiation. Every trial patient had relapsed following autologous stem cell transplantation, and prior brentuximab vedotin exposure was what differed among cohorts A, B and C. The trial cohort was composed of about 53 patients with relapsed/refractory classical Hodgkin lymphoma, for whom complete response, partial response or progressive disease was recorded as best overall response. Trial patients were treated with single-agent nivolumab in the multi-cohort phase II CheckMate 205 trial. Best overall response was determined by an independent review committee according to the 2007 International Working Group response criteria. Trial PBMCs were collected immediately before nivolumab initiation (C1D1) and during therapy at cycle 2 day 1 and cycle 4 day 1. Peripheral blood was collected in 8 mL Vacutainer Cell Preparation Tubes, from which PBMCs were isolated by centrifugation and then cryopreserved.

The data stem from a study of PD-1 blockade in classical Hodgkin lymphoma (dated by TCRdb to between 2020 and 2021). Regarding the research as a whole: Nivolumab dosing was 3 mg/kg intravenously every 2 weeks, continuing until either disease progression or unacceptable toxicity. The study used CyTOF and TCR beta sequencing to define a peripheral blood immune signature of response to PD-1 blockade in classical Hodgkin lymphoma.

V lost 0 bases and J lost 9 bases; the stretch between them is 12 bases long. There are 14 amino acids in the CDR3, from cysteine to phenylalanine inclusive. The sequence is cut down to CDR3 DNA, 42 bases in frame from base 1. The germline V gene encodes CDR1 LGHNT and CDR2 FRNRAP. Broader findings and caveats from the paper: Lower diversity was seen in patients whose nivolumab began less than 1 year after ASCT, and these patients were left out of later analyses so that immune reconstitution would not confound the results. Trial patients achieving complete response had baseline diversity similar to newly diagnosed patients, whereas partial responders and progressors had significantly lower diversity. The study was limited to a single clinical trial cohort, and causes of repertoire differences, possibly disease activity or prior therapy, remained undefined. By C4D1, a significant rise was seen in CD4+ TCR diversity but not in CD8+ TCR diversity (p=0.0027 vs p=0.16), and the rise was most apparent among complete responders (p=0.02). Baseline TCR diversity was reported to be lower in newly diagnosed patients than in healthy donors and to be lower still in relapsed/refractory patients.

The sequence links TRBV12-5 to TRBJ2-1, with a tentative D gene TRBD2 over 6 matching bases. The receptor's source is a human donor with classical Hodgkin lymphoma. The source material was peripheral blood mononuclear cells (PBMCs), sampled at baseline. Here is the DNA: TGTGCTAGTGGTTTGGTGGCGAGGGGAGGTGAGCAGTTCTTC. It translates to CASGLVARGGEQFF.